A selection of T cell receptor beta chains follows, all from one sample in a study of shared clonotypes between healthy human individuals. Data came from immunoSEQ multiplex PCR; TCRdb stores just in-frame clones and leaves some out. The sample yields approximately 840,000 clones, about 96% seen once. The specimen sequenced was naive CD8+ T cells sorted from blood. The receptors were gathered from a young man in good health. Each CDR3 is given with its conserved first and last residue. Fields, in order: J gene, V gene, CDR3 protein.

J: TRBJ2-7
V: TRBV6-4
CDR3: CASSLGQGHYEQYF

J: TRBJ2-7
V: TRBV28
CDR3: CASSLGPGTDYEQYF

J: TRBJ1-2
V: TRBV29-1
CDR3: CSVEEETDYGYTF

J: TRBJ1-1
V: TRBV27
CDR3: CASSPGQPEAFF

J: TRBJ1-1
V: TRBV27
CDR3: CASRTPGRGREAFF

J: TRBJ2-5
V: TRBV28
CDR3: CASSDGVRETQYF

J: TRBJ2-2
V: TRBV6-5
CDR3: CASSYPGQGGTGELFF

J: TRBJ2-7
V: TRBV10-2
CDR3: CASTGNSYEQYF

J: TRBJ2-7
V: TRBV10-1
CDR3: CASSVGIGPYEQYF

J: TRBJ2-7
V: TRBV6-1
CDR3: CASSPGSTTYEQYF

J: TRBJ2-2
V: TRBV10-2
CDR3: CASSRTGFLLTNTGELFF

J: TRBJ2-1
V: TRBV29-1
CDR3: CSVEVERVGDEQFF

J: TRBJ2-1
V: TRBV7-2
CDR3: CASSLGTSGYNEQFF

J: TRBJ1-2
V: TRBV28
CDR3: CASTPDRFSYTF

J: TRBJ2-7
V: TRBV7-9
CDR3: CASSLETGLAYEQYF

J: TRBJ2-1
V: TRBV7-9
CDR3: CASTGIRTYNEQFF

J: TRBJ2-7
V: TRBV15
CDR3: CATRARGTTYEQYF

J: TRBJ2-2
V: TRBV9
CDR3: CASTNPIAGGSGELFF

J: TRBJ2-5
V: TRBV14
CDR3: CASSPTGETEETQYF

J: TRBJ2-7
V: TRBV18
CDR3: CASSPGTDYEQYF

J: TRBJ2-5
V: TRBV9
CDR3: CASSAGEDSAETQYF

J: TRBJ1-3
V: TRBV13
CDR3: CASSQGGGPGSSGNTIYF

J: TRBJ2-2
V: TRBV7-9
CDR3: CASSPRRLAENTGELFF

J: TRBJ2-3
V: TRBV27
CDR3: CASTTLAGVLDTQYF

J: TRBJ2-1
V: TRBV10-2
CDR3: CASSGTSGSINEQFF

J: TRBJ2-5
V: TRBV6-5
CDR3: CASSYGGRGETQYF

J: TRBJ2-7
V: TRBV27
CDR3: CASSLFLSSSEQYF

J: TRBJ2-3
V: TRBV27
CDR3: CASSLKGGTNADTQYF

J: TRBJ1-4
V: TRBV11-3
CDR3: CASSLDGRAEQGLSEKLFF

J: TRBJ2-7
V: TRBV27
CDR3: CASSFGVGYEQYF

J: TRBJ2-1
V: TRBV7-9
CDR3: CASNNPDRSYNEQFF

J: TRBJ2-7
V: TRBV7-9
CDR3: CASSKIPGQGLGEQYF

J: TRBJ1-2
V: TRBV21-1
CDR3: CASSKGSSNYGYTF

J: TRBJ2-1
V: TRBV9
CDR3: CASSVEVGSYNEQFF

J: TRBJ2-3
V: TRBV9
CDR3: CASSVDREDTSTDTQYF